Following are 19 T cell receptor beta chains from one sample sequenced in a study of T-cell memory formation after mild COVID-19. TCRdb analysed the 5' RACE reads with MiXCR anew, one entry per CDR3 protein. The repertoire includes 380,000 or so distinct CDR3 sequences, about an eighth of them detected once, and approximately 20% sits in the top ten. Specimen: PBMCs or a T cell subset sorted from them (not recorded which). These receptors were taken from a man between 18 and 29 years old who had mild COVID-19 (a few samples of this study predate the infection). Cell type and time point are not known.

The J gene is TRBJ2-4, the V gene TRBV5-4; 9 positions agree with TRBD1. The CDR3 is 15 residues long. J gave up 6 bases and V 4 bases, and 8 bases lay outside the gene matches. The germline V gene has CDR1 SGHNT and CDR2 YYREEE (reference sequence). The CDR3: CASSRDRELGNIQYF. CDR3 DNA sequence: TGTGCCAGCAGCCGGGACAGGGAATTAGGAAACATTCAGTACTTC.

In its sample, this clonotype was seen a few times. This chain joins TRBV6-6 and TRBJ2-7, with 9 nucleotides matching TRBD1. CDR1 is MNHNY, CDR2 SVGAGI, per germline (reference sequence). After removal of 7 bases from V and 7 bases from J, the junction contained 5 bases not matched to a gene. The CDR3 totals 12 residues. The CDR3 is CASNDRGWEQYF. CDR3 sequence (DNA): TGTGCCAGCAACGACAGGGGGTGGGAGCAGTACTTC.

This clonotype has only a few counts. CDR3 nucleotide sequence: TGTGCCAGCAGCCAAGTTGAAGGGAACACTGAAGCTTTCTTT. It encodes CASSQVEGNTEAFF. The chain recombines TRBV3-1 with TRBJ1-1, with no clear D. V shed 1 base and J shed 1 base, with 7 bases lying between them. Germline assignment: CDR1 LGHDT and CDR2 YNNKEL (reference sequence). The CDR3 has 14 residues. Filled out from reference TRBV3-1 and TRBJ1-1, the complete variable domain reads DTAVSQTPKYLVTQMGNDKSIKCEQNLGHDTMYWYKQDSKKFLKIMFSYNNKELIINETVPNRFSPKSPDKAHLNLHINSLELGDSAVYFCASSQVEGNTEAFFGQGTRLTVV.

This clonotype was recorded many times. The rearrangement uses TRBV29-1 and TRBJ2-1, with 11 bases identical to TRBD1. This CDR3 contains 13 residues. The V segment lost 6 bases and the J segment 7 bases; nucleotides outside the gene matches: 5. Germline loops: CDR1 SQVTM, CDR2 ANQGSEA. CDR3 coding DNA: TGCAGCGTCTTTGGGACAGGGGGAAATGAGCAGTTCTTC. Protein sequence: CSVFGTGGNEQFF.

This clonotype was found a few times. The chain has TRBV7-9 and TRBJ1-2, with D possibly matching TRBD1 (6 bases). Germline V gives CDR1 SEHNR, CDR2 FQNEAQ (reference sequence). The CDR3 contains 15 residues. Trimming removed 4 bases from V and 3 bases from J, with 15 bases in between. The CDR3 reads CASSSPGTSYYGYTF. CDR3 DNA: TGTGCCAGCAGCTCCCCCGGGACATCGTACTATGGCTACACCTTC. The complete variable domain, with remaining parts taken from reference TRBV7-9 and TRBJ1-2, reads DTGVSQNPRHKITKRGQNVTFRCDPISEHNRLYWYRQTLGQGPEFLTYFQNEAQLEKSRLLSDRFSAERPKGSFSTLEIQRTEQGDSAMYLCASSSPGTSYYGYTFGSGTRLTVV.

The table lists this clonotype with a few counts. This sequence joins TRBV29-1 and TRBJ2-1, with 9 bases aligning to TRBD2. V gave up 5 bases and J gave up 7 bases; unmatched junction bases: 12. The length of the CDR3 is 15 residues. CDR1 SQVTM and CDR2 ANQGSEA come from the germline V gene. The CDR3 here is CSVTGSLAGRNEQFF. For the CDR3, the DNA is TGCAGCGTTACTGGCAGTCTAGCGGGGCGAAATGAGCAGTTCTTC.

The rearrangement uses TRBV11-2 and TRBJ2-2; perhaps TRBD2 as D (6 bases). Germline CDR1 is SGHAT and CDR2 is FQNNGV. This CDR3 is built from 15 residues. Trimming cost V 0 bases and J 1 base, with 6 bases left between them. The CDR3 reads CASSLEGGNTGELFF. CDR3 in DNA: TGTGCCAGCAGCTTAGAGGGGGGGAACACCGGGGAGCTGTTTTTT. Supplemented by reference TRBV11-2 and TRBJ2-2, the full variable domain reads EAGVAQSPRYKIIEKRQSVAFWCNPISGHATLYWYQQILGQGPKLLIQFQNNGVVDDSQLPKDRFSAERLKGVDSTLKIQPAKLEDSAVYLCASSLEGGNTGELFFGEGSRLTVL.

This rearrangement joins TRBV21-1 to TRBJ2-5. TRBV21-1 represents a pseudogene. The CDR3 totals 13 residues. The CDR3 region has the DNA TGTGCGCACGAAACCCCGTACCAAGAGACCCAGTACTTC. It specifies CAHETPYQETQYF.

This clonotype was detected a few times. The CDR3 region has the DNA TGTGCCAGCAGATGGATAGGATCTGGGGCCAACGTCCTGACTTTC. Its protein is CASRWIGSGANVLTF. This chain uses TRBV5-6 with TRBJ2-6; unclear D gene. CDR1 SGHDT and CDR2 YYEEEE come from the germline V gene. The V end was cut by 5 bases, the J end by 1 base, with 10 bases between. This CDR3 has 15 residues.

The J gene is TRBJ2-5, the V gene TRBV27, with D unresolved. The V end was cut by 4 bases, the J end by 3 bases, with 6 bases between. Germline V gene data show CDR1 as MNHEY and CDR2 as SMNVEV (reference sequence). The CDR3 runs 12 residues. The CDR3 DNA is TGTGCCAGCAGTTCCAACGAAGAGACCCAGTACTTC. Translation: CASSSNEETQYF.

There are many counts of this clonotype. V and J are TRBV6-2 or TRBV6-3 and TRBJ2-2, with D possibly being TRBD1 (6 bases). The CDR3 covers 13 residues. The V gene's germline CDR1 is MNHEY and CDR2 SVGEGT. The germline V and J ends were trimmed by 6 bases and 5 bases, with 10 bases remaining between them. The CDR3 DNA is TGTGCCAGCAGATCCCAGGGGACCGGGGAGCTGTTTTTT. It yields the protein CASRSQGTGELFF.

The V gene is TRBV18, the J gene TRBJ1-1; weak D call: TRBD1 (5 bases). Germline CDR1 reads KGHSH; CDR2 reads LQKENI. The CDR3 loop spans 16 amino acids. Deletions cut 0 bases from V and 5 bases from J, with 16 bases between. CDR3 coding DNA: TGTGCCAGCTCACCACCGTCCAAGGGGAGGATAACTGAAGCTTTCTTT. It is translated as CASSPPSKGRITEAFF. Drawing the rest from reference TRBV18 and TRBJ1-1, the complete variable domain is NAGVMQNPRHLVRRRGQEARLRCSPMKGHSHVYWYRQLPEEGLKFMVYLQKENIIDESGMPKERFSAEFPKEGPSILRIQQVVRGDSAAYFCASSPPSKGRITEAFFGQGTRLTVV.

This clonotype was observed a handful of times. This chain links TRBV20-1 with TRBJ2-3, with 8 nucleotides matching TRBD2. V shed 5 bases and J 4 bases; nucleotides not matched to a gene: 5. The CDR3 has 13 residues. The germline V gene has CDR1 DFQATT and CDR2 SNEGSKA (reference sequence). CDR3 loop: CSALGGAADTQYF. Here the CDR3 DNA reads TGCAGTGCTCTCGGGGGGGCCGCAGATACGCAGTATTTT.

This clonotype was seen more than once but under ten times. The DNA for the CDR3 is TGTGCCAGCAGTTTGACGCCGAACAATCAGCCCCAGCATTTT. It is translated as CASSLTPNNQPQHF. The rearrangement links TRBV12-3 or TRBV12-4 to TRBJ1-5; no definite D call. The CDR3 totals 14 residues. V lost 3 bases and J lost 3, with 9 bases in between.

The V and J genes are TRBV12-3 or TRBV12-4 and TRBJ2-7; no clear D. This CDR3 spans 14 amino acids. V was pared by 2 bases and J by 6 bases, with 14 bases between. The CDR3 sequence: CASSLQQALGEQYF. The CDR3 DNA is TGTGCCAGCAGTTTACAGCAGGCCCTCGGCGAGCAGTACTTC.

V gene TRBV6-2 or TRBV6-3 combines with J gene TRBJ2-7; tentative D call: TRBD1 (6 bases). Germline V lookup: CDR1 MNHEY, CDR2 SVGEGT. The CDR3 sequence is 12 residues long. The V and J ends lost 8 bases and 2 bases respectively, with 10 bases between them. CDR3 in amino acids: CASGPGAYEQYF. In nucleotides, the CDR3 is TGTGCCAGCGGTCCAGGGGCCTACGAGCAGTACTTC.

This clonotype was observed a handful of times. The V gene is TRBV4-3, the J gene TRBJ1-1, with 8 bases aligning to TRBD1. In germline, CDR1 is LGHNA, CDR2 YSLEER. Losses at the gene ends were 0 bases for V and 8 bases for J; bases not matched to a gene: 2. There are 13 residues in the CDR3. The CDR3 DNA reads as TGCGCCAGCAGCCAAGAGAGGGACAGGGAAGCTTTCTTT. It specifies CASSQERDREAFF.

The rearrangement joins TRBV7-9 to TRBJ1-6; D possibly corresponds to TRBD1 (6 bases). This CDR3 contains 14 residues. The V gene lost 5 bases and the J gene lost 7 bases, with 12 bases spanning the gap. Germline loops: CDR1 SEHNR, CDR2 FQNEAQ (reference sequence). The CDR3: CASSGRGRNSPLHF. For the CDR3, the DNA is TGTGCCAGCAGCGGCAGGGGAAGAAATTCACCCCTCCACTTT.

This clonotype occurred a few times. The V call is TRBV7-9, the J call TRBJ1-2, with TRBD1 matching 8 bases. Per the germline V gene, CDR1 is SEHNR and CDR2 is FQNEAQ (reference sequence). There are 14 residues in the CDR3. The ends lost 5 bases at V and 7 bases at J; junction bases unmatched: 9. Here the CDR3 DNA reads TGTGCCAGCAGCGAAGACAGGGGTGCTGGTGGCTACACCTTC. Its translation is CASSEDRGAGGYTF. Full variable domain (rest looked up from reference TRBV7-9 and TRBJ1-2): DTGVSQNPRHKITKRGQNVTFRCDPISEHNRLYWYRQTLGQGPEFLTYFQNEAQLEKSRLLSDRFSAERPKGSFSTLEIQRTEQGDSAMYLCASSEDRGAGGYTFGSGTRLTVV.